This T cell receptor (beta chain) emerged from a study of T cells after yellow fever vaccination. Study in general: Those fractions that held only low numbers of cells were prepared using the SMART-Seq v4 Ultra Low Input RNA kit.

5'RACE template switching produced TCR cDNA carrying a universal primer site and UMIs. TCRdb re-analysed the 5' RACE reads in MiXCR, keeping a single row per CDR3 protein. The sample has about 580,000 distinct CDR3 sequences, roughly 17% seen once. V was pared by 10 bases and J by 2 bases, with 10 bases of the junction left unmatched. The CDR3 extends over 15 amino acids. CDR1 and CDR2 (germline): MDHEN, SYDVKM. This clonotype was seen only a few times. This chain joins TRBV28 and TRBJ2-5; TRBD1 agrees at 10 bases. The TCR was taken from a man younger than 35 who received the YFV17D yellow fever vaccine. The source material was PBMCs, sampled 4 to 5 days after the first yellow fever vaccination. CDR3 in amino acids: CAIRRGQGIQETQYF. In nucleotides, the CDR3 is TGTGCCATACGCCGGGGACAGGGGATACAAGAGACCCAGTACTTC.